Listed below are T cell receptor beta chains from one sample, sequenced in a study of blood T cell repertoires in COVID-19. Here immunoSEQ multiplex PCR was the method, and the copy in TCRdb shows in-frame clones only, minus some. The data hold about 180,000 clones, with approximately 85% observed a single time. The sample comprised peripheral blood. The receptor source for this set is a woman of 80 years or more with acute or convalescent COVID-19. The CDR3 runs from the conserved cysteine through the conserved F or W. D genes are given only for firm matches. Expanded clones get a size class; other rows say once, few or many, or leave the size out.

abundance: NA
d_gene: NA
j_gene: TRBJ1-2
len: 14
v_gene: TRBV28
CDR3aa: CASSLAGATYGYTF
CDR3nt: TGTGCCAGCAGTTTGGCGGGGGCCACCTATGGCTACACCTTC

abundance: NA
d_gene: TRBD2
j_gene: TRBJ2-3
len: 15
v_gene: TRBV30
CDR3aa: CAFIRLAGVWDTQYF
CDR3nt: TGTGCCTTTATTCGACTAGCGGGAGTTTGGGATACGCAGTATTTT

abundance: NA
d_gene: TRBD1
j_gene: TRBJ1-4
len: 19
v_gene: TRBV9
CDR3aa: CASSVGVGEGGPTNEKLFF
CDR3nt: TGTGCCAGCAGCGTAGGGGTTGGGGAAGGGGGCCCAACTAATGAAAAACTGTTTTTT

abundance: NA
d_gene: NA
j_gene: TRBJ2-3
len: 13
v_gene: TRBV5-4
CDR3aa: CASHPAATDTQYF
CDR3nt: TGTGCCAGCCACCCGGCGGCTACAGATACGCAGTATTTT

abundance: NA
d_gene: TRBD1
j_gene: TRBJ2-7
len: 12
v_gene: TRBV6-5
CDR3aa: CASSNRGHEQYF
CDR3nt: TGTGCCAGCAGCAACAGGGGTCACGAGCAGTACTTC

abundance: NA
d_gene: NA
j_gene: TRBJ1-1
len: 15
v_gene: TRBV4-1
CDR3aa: CASSQPSGESTEAFF
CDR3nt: TGCGCCAGCAGCCAACCCTCAGGGGAGAGCACTGAAGCTTTCTTT

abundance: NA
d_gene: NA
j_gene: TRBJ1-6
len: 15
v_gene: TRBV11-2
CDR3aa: CASSPPGAVGSPLHF
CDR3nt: TGTGCCAGCAGCCCGCCGGGAGCAGTGGGATCACCCCTCCACTTT

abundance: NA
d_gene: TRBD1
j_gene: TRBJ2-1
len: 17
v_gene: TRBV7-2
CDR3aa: CASSLAILTGVQHEQFF
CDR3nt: TGTGCCAGCAGCTTAGCGATCCTGACAGGGGTCCAACATGAGCAGTTCTTC

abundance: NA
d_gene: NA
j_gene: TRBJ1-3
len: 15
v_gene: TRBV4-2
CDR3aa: CASSPKGESGNTIYF
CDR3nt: TGTGCCAGCAGCCCTAAGGGAGAATCAGGAAACACCATATATTTT

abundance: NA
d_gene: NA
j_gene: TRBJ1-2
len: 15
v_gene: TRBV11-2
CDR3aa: CASSSPAGVNYGYTF
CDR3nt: TGTGCCAGCAGCTCCCCAGCGGGGGTTAACTATGGCTACACCTTC

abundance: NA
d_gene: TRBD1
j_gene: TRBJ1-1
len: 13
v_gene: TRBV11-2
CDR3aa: CASSLDRDTEAFF
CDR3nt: TGTGCCAGCAGCCTGGACAGGGACACTGAAGCTTTCTTT

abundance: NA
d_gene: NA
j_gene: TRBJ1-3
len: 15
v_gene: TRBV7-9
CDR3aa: CASSFSGNSGNTIYF
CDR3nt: TGTGCCAGCAGCTTCTCAGGGAATTCCGGAAACACCATATATTTT

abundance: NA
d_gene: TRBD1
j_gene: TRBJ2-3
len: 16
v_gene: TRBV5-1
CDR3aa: CASSLEGQRSADTQYF
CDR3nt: TGCGCCAGCAGCTTGGAGGGACAGAGGAGCGCAGATACGCAGTATTTT

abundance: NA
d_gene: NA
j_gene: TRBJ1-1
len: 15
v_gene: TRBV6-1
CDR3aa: CASSERRTANTEAFF
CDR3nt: TGTGCCAGCAGTGAAAGGAGGACGGCGAACACTGAAGCTTTCTTT

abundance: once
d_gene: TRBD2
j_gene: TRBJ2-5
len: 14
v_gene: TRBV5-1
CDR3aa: CASGFREATDPQYF
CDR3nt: TGCGCCAGCGGATTCCGGGAGGCGACGGATCCCCAGTACTTC

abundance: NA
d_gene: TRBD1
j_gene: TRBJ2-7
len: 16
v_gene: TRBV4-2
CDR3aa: CASSQVTRGRNHEQYF
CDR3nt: TGTGCCAGCAGCCAAGTTACCAGGGGGCGCAACCACGAGCAGTACTTC

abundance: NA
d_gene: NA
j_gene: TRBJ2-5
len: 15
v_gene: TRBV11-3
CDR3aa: CASSLEGGSGQTQYF
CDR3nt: TGTGCCAGCAGCTTAGAAGGTGGCAGCGGGCAGACCCAGTACTTC

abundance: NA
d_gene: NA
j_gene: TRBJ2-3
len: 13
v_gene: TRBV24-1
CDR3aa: CATATPQGSTQYF
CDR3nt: TGTGCCACCGCGACACCCCAAGGTAGTACGCAGTATTTT

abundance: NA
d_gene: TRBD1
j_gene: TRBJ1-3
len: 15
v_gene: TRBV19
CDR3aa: CASRDRGRTGNTIYF
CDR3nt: TGTGCCAGTAGAGACAGGGGGCGGACTGGAAACACCATATATTTT

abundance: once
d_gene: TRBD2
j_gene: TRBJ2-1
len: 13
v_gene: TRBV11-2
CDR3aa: CASSLLAGEEQFF
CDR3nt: TGTGCCAGCAGCTTACTAGCGGGGGAAGAGCAGTTCTTC

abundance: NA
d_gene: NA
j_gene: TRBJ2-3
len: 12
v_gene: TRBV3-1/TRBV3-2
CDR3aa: CASSQWGDTQYF
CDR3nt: TGTGCCAGCAGCCAATGGGGCGATACGCAGTATTTT

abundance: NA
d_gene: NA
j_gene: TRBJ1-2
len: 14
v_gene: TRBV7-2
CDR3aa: CASSFDDRLYGYTF
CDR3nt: TGTGCCAGCAGCTTCGATGACAGACTCTATGGCTACACCTTC

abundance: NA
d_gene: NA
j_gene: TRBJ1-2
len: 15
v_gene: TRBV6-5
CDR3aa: CASTPQRHTNYGYTF
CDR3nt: TGTGCCAGCACCCCCCAAAGACACACTAACTATGGCTACACCTTC

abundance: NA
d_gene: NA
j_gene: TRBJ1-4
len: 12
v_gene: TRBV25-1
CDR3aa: CASSSVVEKLFF
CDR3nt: TGTGCCAGCAGTTCGGTGGTAGAAAAACTGTTTTTT

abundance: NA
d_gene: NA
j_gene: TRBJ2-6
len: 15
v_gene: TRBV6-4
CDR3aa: CASSPQPGGANVLTF
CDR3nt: TGTGCCAGCAGCCCCCAGCCGGGGGGGGCCAACGTCCTGACTTTC

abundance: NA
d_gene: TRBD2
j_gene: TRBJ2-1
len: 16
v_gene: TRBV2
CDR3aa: CASSEEGGSASNEQFF
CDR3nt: TGTGCCAGCAGTGAAGAAGGCGGGAGTGCCTCGAATGAGCAGTTCTTC

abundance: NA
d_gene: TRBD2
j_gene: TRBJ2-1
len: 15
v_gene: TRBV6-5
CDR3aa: CASRRTSGEYNEQFF
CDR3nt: TGTGCCAGCAGGAGGACTAGCGGGGAATACAATGAGCAGTTCTTC

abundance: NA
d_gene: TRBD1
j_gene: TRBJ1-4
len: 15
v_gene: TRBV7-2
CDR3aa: CASSPRTGANEKLFF
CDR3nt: TGTGCCAGCAGCCCCCGGACAGGGGCTAATGAAAAACTGTTTTTT

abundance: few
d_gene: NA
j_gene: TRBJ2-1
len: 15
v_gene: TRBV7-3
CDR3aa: CASSLFSGIRNEQFF
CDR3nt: TGTGCCAGCAGCTTATTTTCGGGAATCAGGAATGAGCAGTTCTTC

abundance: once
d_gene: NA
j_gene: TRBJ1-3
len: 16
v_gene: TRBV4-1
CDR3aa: CASSQVESSTGNTIYF
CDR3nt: TGCGCCAGCAGCCAGGTGGAGTCTTCAACTGGAAACACCATATATTTT

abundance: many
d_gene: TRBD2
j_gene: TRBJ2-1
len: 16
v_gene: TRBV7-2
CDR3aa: CASSSNLAGSYNEQFF
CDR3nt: TGTGCCAGCAGCTCAAACCTAGCGGGCTCCTACAATGAGCAGTTCTTC

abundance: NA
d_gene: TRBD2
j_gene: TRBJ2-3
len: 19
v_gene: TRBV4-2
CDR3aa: CASTPAGLAGAVCGDTQYF
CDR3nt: TGTGCCAGCACCCCCGCCGGTCTAGCGGGAGCCGTCTGCGGAGATACGCAGTATTTT

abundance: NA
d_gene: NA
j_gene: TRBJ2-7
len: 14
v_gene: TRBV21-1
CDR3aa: CASGDSRGTYEQYF
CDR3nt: TGTGCCAGCGGGGACAGCCGGGGCACCTACGAGCAGTACTTC

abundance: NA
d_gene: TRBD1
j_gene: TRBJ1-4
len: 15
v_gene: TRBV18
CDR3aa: CASSPSGGTNEKLFF
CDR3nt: TGTGCCAGCTCACCATCAGGGGGGACTAATGAAAAACTGTTTTTT

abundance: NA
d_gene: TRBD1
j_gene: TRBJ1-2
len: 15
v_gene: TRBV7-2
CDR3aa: CASSFSTGGNYGYTF
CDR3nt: TGTGCCAGCAGCTTCTCGACAGGGGGAAACTATGGCTACACCTTC

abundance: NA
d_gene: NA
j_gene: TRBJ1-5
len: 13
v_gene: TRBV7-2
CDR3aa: CASSSSPGQPQHF
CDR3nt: TGTGCCAGCAGCTCCTCTCCGGGGCAGCCCCAGCATTTT

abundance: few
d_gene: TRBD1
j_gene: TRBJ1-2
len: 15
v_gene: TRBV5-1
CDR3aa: CASSLPGQGIGGYTF
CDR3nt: TGCGCCAGCAGCTTGCCGGGACAGGGTATCGGTGGCTACACCTTC

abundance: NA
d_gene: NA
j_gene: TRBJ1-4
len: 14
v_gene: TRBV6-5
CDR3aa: CAARGGLTNEKLFF
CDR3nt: TGTGCCGCGAGGGGGGGGCTGACTAATGAAAAACTGTTTTTT

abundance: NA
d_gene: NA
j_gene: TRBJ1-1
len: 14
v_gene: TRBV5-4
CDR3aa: CASSLGQAYTEAFF
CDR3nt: TGTGCCAGCAGCTTGGGACAGGCTTACACTGAAGCTTTCTTT

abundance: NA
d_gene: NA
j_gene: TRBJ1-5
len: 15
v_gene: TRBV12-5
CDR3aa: CASGLVHSGNQPQHF
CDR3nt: TGTGCTAGTGGTTTGGTACATTCAGGGAATCAGCCCCAGCATTTT

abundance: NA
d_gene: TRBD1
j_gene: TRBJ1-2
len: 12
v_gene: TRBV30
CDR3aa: CAWSPGQVGYTF
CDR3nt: TGTGCCTGGTCCCCGGGACAGGTTGGCTACACCTTC

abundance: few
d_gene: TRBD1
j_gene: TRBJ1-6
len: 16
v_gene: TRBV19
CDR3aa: CASSSRQGTYNSPLHF
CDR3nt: TGTGCCAGTAGCTCCAGACAGGGGACTTATAATTCACCCCTCCACTTT

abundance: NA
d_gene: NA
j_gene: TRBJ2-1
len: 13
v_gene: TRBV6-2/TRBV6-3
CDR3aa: CASSPSLRGEQFF
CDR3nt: TGTGCCAGCAGCCCCTCCCTGCGGGGTGAGCAGTTCTTC

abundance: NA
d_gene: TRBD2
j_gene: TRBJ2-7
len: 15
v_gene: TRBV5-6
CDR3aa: CASSYPTSGSNEQYF
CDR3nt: TGTGCCAGCAGCTACCCGACTAGCGGGAGTAACGAGCAGTACTTC

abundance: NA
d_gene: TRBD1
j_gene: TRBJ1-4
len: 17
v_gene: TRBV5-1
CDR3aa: CASSLAPPRGAGEKLFF
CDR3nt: TGCGCCAGCAGCTTGGCTCCCCCCAGGGGGGCTGGGGAAAAACTGTTTTTT

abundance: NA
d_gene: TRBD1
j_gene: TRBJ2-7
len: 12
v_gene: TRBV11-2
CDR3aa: CASSSDRVKQYF
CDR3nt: TGTGCCAGCAGCTCCGACAGGGTGAAGCAGTACTTC

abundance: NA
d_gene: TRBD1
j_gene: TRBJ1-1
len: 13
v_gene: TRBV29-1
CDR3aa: CSGSTGGNTEAFF
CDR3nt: TGCAGCGGTTCGACAGGGGGGAACACTGAAGCTTTCTTT

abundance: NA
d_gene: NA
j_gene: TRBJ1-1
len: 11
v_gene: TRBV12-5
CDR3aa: CASGEGTEAFF
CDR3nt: TGTGCTAGTGGTGAGGGCACTGAAGCTTTCTTT

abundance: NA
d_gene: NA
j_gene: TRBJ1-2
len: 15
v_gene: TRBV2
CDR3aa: CASSDDYDMYYGYTF
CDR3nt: TGTGCCAGCAGTGATGACTATGACATGTACTATGGCTACACCTTC

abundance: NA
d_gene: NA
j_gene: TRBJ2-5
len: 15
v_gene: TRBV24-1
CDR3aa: CATSWMAGNVETQYF
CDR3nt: TGTGCCACCAGTTGGATGGCGGGAAATGTTGAGACCCAGTACTTC

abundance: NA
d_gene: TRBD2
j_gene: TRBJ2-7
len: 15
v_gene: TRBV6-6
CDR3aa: CASTYGLAGHYEQYF
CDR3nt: TGTGCCAGCACCTACGGACTAGCGGGACACTACGAGCAGTACTTC

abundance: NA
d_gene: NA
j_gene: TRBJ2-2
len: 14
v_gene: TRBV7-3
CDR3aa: CASSSGPRRGELFF
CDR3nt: TGTGCCAGCAGCTCTGGGCCAAGGCGTGGGGAGCTGTTTTTT

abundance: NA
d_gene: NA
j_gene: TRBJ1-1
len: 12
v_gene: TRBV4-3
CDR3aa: CASSAGNTEAFF
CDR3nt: TGCGCCAGTAGTGCAGGGAACACTGAAGCTTTCTTT

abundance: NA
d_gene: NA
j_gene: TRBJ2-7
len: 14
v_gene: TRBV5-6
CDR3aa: CASSPGTGFYEQYF
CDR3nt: TGTGCCAGCAGCCCTGGGACTGGATTTTACGAGCAGTACTTC

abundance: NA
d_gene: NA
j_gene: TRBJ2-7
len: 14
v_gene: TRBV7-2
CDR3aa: CASSLPGAGSEQYF
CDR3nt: TGTGCCAGCAGCTTACCAGGGGCGGGTTCCGAGCAGTACTTC

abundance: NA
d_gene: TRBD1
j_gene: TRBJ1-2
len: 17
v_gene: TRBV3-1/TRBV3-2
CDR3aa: CASSQVGQGAILRGYTF
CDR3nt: TGTGCCAGCAGCCAAGTGGGACAGGGGGCTATCCTTCGTGGCTACACCTTC

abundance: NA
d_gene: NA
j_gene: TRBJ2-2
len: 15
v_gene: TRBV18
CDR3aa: CASSPPSGYTGELFF
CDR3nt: TGTGCCAGCTCACCACCGTCAGGGTACACCGGGGAGCTGTTTTTT

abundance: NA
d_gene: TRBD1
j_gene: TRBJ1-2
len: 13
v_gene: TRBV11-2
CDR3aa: CASSRQGSYGYTF
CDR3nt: TGTGCCAGCAGCCGACAGGGATCCTATGGCTACACCTTC

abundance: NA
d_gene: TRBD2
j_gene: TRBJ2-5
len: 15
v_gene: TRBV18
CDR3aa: CASKPNPTSKETQYF
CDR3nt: TGTGCCAGCAAACCGAATCCGACTAGCAAGGAGACCCAGTACTTC

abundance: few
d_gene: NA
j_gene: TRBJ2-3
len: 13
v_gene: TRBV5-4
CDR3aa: CASSLSGVATQYF
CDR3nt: TGTGCCAGCAGCTTAAGCGGTGTGGCTACGCAGTATTTT